This is a list of T cell receptor beta chains from one sample in a study of T cell repertoires in cytomegalovirus infection. TCRdb analysed the reads with MiXCR anew, one entry per CDR3 protein. The sample comprises under 350,000 distinct CDR3 sequences, approximately 22% of which are singletons, and roughly 20% rests with the top ten. For these receptors, no antigen is known. The input for sequencing was cultured PBMCs, taken from culture after CMV antigen stimulation. The receptors derive from a human donor in good health (CMV status not recorded). Some clones in this sample may be carry-over from other donors' samples. The CDR3 runs from the conserved cysteine through the conserved F or W. The D gene is left open where the match is weak. Where a row states a size, it is once, few, many or the class of an expanded clone; other rows omit it.

cdr3_nt cdr3_aa j_call v_call clone_size d_call
TGTGCCAGCAGCTTTGCATCCGAGACCCAGTACTTC CASSFASETQYF TRBJ2-5 TRBV7-2 few NA
TGTGCCAGCAGCTTAGAAGGGAAGTTTCGCAATCAGCCCCAGCATTTT CASSLEGKFRNQPQHF TRBJ1-5 TRBV7-8 few NA
TGTTTCTCCATAGCTTCCCCGAACACCGGGGAGCTGTTTTTT CFSIASPNTGELFF TRBJ2-2 TRBV6-6 NA NA
TGTGCCAGCAGCTTAAGGGCGGGGAGGGGTGAAGCTTTCTTT CASSLRAGRGEAFF TRBJ1-1 TRBV11-2 NA NA
TGCGCCAGCAGCTGGACTAGCGGCCGGGATGAGCAGTTCTTC CASSWTSGRDEQFF TRBJ2-1 TRBV5-1 NA TRBD2
TGTGCCAGCAGTTCCCAGACTAGCGGGTATCAAGAGACCCAGTACTTC CASSSQTSGYQETQYF TRBJ2-5 TRBV6-1 many TRBD2
TGTGCCAGCAGTTCGATGGACTACAGCTCCTACAATGAGCAGTTCTTC CASSSMDYSSYNEQFF TRBJ2-1 TRBV27 NA NA
TGCAGCGTTCTAGCGGGGAACACAGATACGCAGTATTTT CSVLAGNTDTQYF TRBJ2-3 TRBV29-1 NA TRBD2
TGCGCCAGCAGCTGGGGCTTGGGGCGGTTCCAAGAGACCCAGTACTTC CASSWGLGRFQETQYF TRBJ2-5 TRBV5-1 few NA
TGCGCCAGCAGCCCGGGCGGTAGCGGGTTTACAGATACGCAGTATTTT CASSPGGSGFTDTQYF TRBJ2-3 TRBV4-1 NA TRBD2
TGTGCCAGCAGTTTTCGACAGTCCCTCAAGGGCAATCAGCCCCAGCATTTT CASSFRQSLKGNQPQHF TRBJ1-5 TRBV12-3/TRBV12-4 many NA
TGTGCCAGCAGCTTGGGCCGTGACAGCTCTGGGGCCAACGTCCTGACTTTC CASSLGRDSSGANVLTF TRBJ2-6 TRBV7-9 NA NA
TGTGCCAGCAGCGACAGAACTAGCAATTCCATTCAGTACTTC CASSDRTSNSIQYF TRBJ2-4 TRBV2 few NA
TGTGCCAGCGCCTCGGCAGGGACTGAAGCTTTCTTT CASASAGTEAFF TRBJ1-1 TRBV7-6 NA NA
TGTGCCAGCAGGAAAGAGATGGGCACAGATACGCAGTATTTT CASRKEMGTDTQYF TRBJ2-3 TRBV6-1 many NA
TGTGCCAGCAGTTACCGTGACAGAGAAAATCAGCCCCAGCATTTT CASSYRDRENQPQHF TRBJ1-5 TRBV6-2/TRBV6-3 NA NA
TGTGCCTGCGGGACTAGTTCCTACAATGAGCAGTTCTTC CACGTSSYNEQFF TRBJ2-1 TRBV7-2 many TRBD2
TGTGCCAGCAACCCTCGGGGACCCTATGGCTACACCTTC CASNPRGPYGYTF TRBJ1-2 TRBV5-6 few NA
TGTGCCAGCAGACCGGGGACAACCTCCTACAATGAGCAGTTCTTC CASRPGTTSYNEQFF TRBJ2-1 TRBV12-3/TRBV12-4 NA NA
TGTGCCAGCTCACCCTCTAGAGATAACTATGGCTACACCTTC CASSPSRDNYGYTF TRBJ1-2 TRBV18 few NA
TGCGCCAGCAGACACAGGGTTTCCAATGAGCAGTTCTTC CASRHRVSNEQFF TRBJ2-1 TRBV5-1 NA NA
TGTGCCAGCAGTCGTCTGGGCGGGAGCTCCTACAATGAGCAGTTCTTC CASSRLGGSSYNEQFF TRBJ2-1 TRBV2 NA TRBD2
TGTGCCAGCAGCTTAAACAGGGTGATGGAGACCCAGTACTTC CASSLNRVMETQYF TRBJ2-5 TRBV7-9 NA NA
TGTGCCAGTTTAGGGGCGACATCTCGGGATGGCTACACCTTC CASLGATSRDGYTF TRBJ1-2 TRBV19 NA NA
TGTGCCAGCAGCTTCCCCTTACGTCGCATGAACACTGAAGCTTTCTTT CASSFPLRRMNTEAFF TRBJ1-1 TRBV11-2 few NA
TGTGCCAGCAGCTTCCAGCGGGAGGGCCATGAGCAGTTCTTC CASSFQREGHEQFF TRBJ2-1 TRBV7-4 NA TRBD2
TGCGCCAGCAGCTCGCAGGTGGGCACAGATACGCAGTATTTT CASSSQVGTDTQYF TRBJ2-3 TRBV5-1 NA NA
TGTGCCAGTAGTATAGATATCGGGGAGCTGTTTTTT CASSIDIGELFF TRBJ2-2 TRBV19 few NA
TGTGCCAGCAGCGGCGTTAGGGGGCAGACAGATACGCAGTATTTT CASSGVRGQTDTQYF TRBJ2-3 TRBV9 NA TRBD1
TGTGCCAGCAGCCAAGGGCAGCGTGCAACTAATGAAAAACTGTTTTTT CASSQGQRATNEKLFF TRBJ1-4 TRBV4-2 NA NA
TGCAGTGCTAGAGATTCCTCTAGGGTGGTGAACATTCAGTACTTC CSARDSSRVVNIQYF TRBJ2-4 TRBV20-1 NA NA
TGTGCCAGCCTGACAGGGGTCCTTCACACAGATACGCAGTATTTT CASLTGVLHTDTQYF TRBJ2-3 TRBV6-1 NA TRBD1
TGCAGCGTGCCGGGACAGTTGAACACTGAAGCTTTCTTT CSVPGQLNTEAFF TRBJ1-1 TRBV29-1 many TRBD1
TGTGCCAGCACCGAACTTTCCCGGAGGAAGGGTGGGAAGCAGTTCTTC CASTELSRRKGGKQFF TRBJ2-1 TRBV6-2/TRBV6-3 few NA
TGTGCCACCAGTGATCCCTCTAGCGCGCGCTCCTACAATGAGCAGTTCTTC CATSDPSSARSYNEQFF TRBJ2-1 TRBV24-1 NA NA
TGTGCCAGCAGCCCTACGGGGCCGGAAGCCCTGTACTTC CASSPTGPEALYF TRBJ2-4 TRBV7-9 NA NA
TGTGCCAGCAGCTCGTTCGGCGTCCTAGCCAAAAACATTCAGTACTTC CASSSFGVLAKNIQYF TRBJ2-4 TRBV5-6 NA NA